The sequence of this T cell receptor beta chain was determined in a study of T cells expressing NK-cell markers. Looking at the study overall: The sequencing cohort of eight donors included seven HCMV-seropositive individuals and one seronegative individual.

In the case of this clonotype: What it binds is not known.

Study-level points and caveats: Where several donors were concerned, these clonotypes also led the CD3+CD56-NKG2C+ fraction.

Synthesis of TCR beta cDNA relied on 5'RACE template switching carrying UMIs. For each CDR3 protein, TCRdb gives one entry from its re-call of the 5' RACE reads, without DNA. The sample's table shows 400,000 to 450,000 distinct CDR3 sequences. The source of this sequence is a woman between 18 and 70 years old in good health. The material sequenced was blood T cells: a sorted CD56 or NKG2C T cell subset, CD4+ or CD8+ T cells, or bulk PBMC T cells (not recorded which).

The CDR3 sequence is CASSLGRASYSGELFF. The V and J genes are TRBV5-5 and TRBJ2-2; absent DNA, TCRdb's TRBD2 call cannot be checked. The CDR3 spans 16 residues. Germline CDR1 reads SGHKS; CDR2 reads YYEKEE (reference sequence).